One and the same sample provided the 20 T cell receptor beta chains below, sequenced in a study of cytomegalovirus exposure and HLA in healthy donors. The PCR used 60 Vbeta and 13 Jbeta primers. Generated by immunoSEQ multiplex PCR, the TCRdb table keeps only in-frame clones and is missing some. The data contain 60,000 or so clones, 75% to 80% of them singletons. The material sequenced was PBMCs. Receptor source: a female donor in good health and CMV-seronegative.

V is TRBV5-6 and J is TRBJ1-6; 11 nucleotides align to TRBD1. The CDR3 extends over 18 amino acids. CDR1 and CDR2 (germline): SGHDT, YYEEEE. Losses at the gene ends were 1 base for V and 9 bases for J; bases not matched to a gene: 12. CDR3 amino acids: CASSLSIGLGQGGSPLHF. CDR3 sequence (DNA): TGTGCCAGCAGCTTGTCAATTGGGCTGGGACAGGGGGGTTCACCCCTCCACTTT.

The gene calls are TRBV30 and TRBJ2-7, with 8 bases identical to TRBD2. Germline loops: CDR1 GTSNPN, CDR2 SVGIG (reference sequence). The CDR3 length is 14 residues. With 3 bases clipped from V and 2 bases from J, the junction kept 6 bases outside the gene matches. CDR3 sequence (DNA): TGTGCCTGGAGGAGCACTAGCGGAACCTACGAGCAGTACTTC. Its translation is CAWRSTSGTYEQYF.

The chain links TRBV9 to TRBJ2-3; TRBD2 matches 9 bases. This CDR3 has 15 amino acids. CDR1 and CDR2 from the germline V gene are SGDLS and YYNGEE. V shed 0 bases and J 6 bases; nucleotides not matched to a gene: 5. The CDR3 DNA is TGTGCCAGCAGCGTAGTCGGTAGCGGGAGCGATACGCAGTATTTT. Translated: CASSVVGSGSDTQYF.

The chain has TRBV4-3 and TRBJ2-7; 7 bases agree with TRBD2. The germline CDR1 and CDR2 sequences are LGHNA and YSLEER. CDR3 size: 16 residues. The V gene end was trimmed by 0 bases and the J gene end by 2 bases; junction bases not matched to a gene: 7. The CDR3 protein is CASSQDWPGTTYEQYF. The CDR3 DNA reads TGCGCCAGCAGCCAAGATTGGCCAGGGACTACCTACGAGCAGTACTTC.

The chain links TRBV15 to TRBJ2-1, with D possibly matching TRBD2 (6 bases). Germline lookup yields CDR1 LNHNV and CDR2 YYDKDF (reference sequence). CDR3 length: 15 residues. Trimming pared 3 bases from V and 8 bases from J, leaving 17 bases between. The CDR3 loop is CATSRGKTRFDEQFF. The CDR3 bases are TGTGCCACCAGCAGGGGGAAGACTAGATTCGATGAGCAGTTCTTC.

V is TRBV12-5 and J is TRBJ2-7; TRBD2 agrees at 7 bases. The CDR3 is 14 residues long. The germline V gene has CDR1 LGHNT and CDR2 FRNRAP. Trimming removed 7 bases from V and 1 base from J; junction bases left unmatched: 7. The CDR3 is CASAPGEGSYEQYF. DNA for the CDR3: TGTGCTAGTGCTCCCGGGGAGGGTTCCTACGAGCAGTACTTC.

The chain carries TRBV20-1 and TRBJ2-3; D remains unclear. CDR1 and CDR2 (germline): DFQATT, SNEGSKA (reference sequence). V was cut by 5 bases and J by 4 bases, with 7 bases left in between. The CDR3 runs 11 residues. DNA for the CDR3: TGCAGTGCTCCCAGGTCAGATACGCAGTATTTT. Its protein product is CSAPRSDTQYF.

The gene calls are TRBV7-2 and TRBJ2-5, with D hard to call. The J call may be wrong; the DNA end is better matched by TRBJ2-7. The CDR3 length is 12 residues. Germline V gives CDR1 SGHTA, CDR2 FQGNSA. This chain's CDR3 is CASSSSSYEQYF. CDR3 DNA sequence: TGTGCCAGCAGCTCGAGCTCCTACGAGCAGTACTTC.

This clone appeared a single time. The chain combines TRBV29-1 with TRBJ2-2; TRBD1 agrees at 7 bases. The germline CDR1 and CDR2 sequences are SQVTM and ANQGSEA. This CDR3 contains 14 residues. Trimming took 6 bases from V and 0 from J; bases not matched to a gene: 4. The DNA for the CDR3 is TGCAGCGTGGGGACAGCGGCGAACACCGGGGAGCTGTTTTTT. The encoded protein is CSVGTAANTGELFF.

The chain couples TRBV6-5 to TRBJ2-7, with 7 bases aligning to TRBD1. Germline trimming cut 6 bases from V and 4 bases from J; bases unmatched to any gene: 9. Germline values: CDR1 MNHEY, CDR2 SVGAGI. The CDR3 loop spans 14 amino acids. The CDR3 sequence is CASSGLTGSYEQYF. For the CDR3, the DNA is TGTGCCAGCAGCGGCTTGACAGGGTCGTACGAGCAGTACTTC.

This clone turned up a few times. The J gene is TRBJ1-4, the V gene TRBV6-1; a possible D gene is TRBD1 (5 bases). Between the trimmed V and J ends, which lost 3 bases and 6 bases, there was a span of 8 bases. The CDR3 extends over 13 amino acids. Germline CDR1 and CDR2: MNHNS and SASEGT. In nucleotides, the CDR3 is TGTGCCAGCAGTGACAGGGAGGATGAAAAACTGTTTTTT. Protein: CASSDREDEKLFF.

The chain uses TRBV5-1 and TRBJ2-6, with 11 bases aligning to TRBD1. Germline V gives CDR1 SGHRS, CDR2 YFSETQ. CDR3 length: 18 residues. V lost 0 bases and J lost 0; bases outside the gene matches: 2. Here the CDR3 reads CASSLDGTGGSGANVLTF. DNA of the CDR3: TGCGCCAGCAGCTTGGATGGGACAGGGGGCTCTGGGGCCAACGTCCTGACTTTC.

The chain carries TRBV27 and TRBJ2-5, with D perhaps matching TRBD1 (7 bases). Trimming removed 3 bases from V and 11 bases from J, with 22 bases in between. The V gene's germline CDR1 is MNHEY and CDR2 SMNVEV (reference sequence). This CDR3 has 15 amino acids. CDR3 protein: CASSLKGQAGGEQYF. In DNA, the CDR3 is TGTGCCAGCAGTTTGAAAGGACAGGCCGGCGGGGAGCAGTACTTC.

This chain links TRBV6-5 with TRBJ2-1; D not certain. The CDR3 extends over 13 amino acids. Germline V gene lookup returns CDR1 MNHEY and CDR2 SVGAGI. Trimming pared 2 bases from V and 7 bases from J, leaving 9 bases between. The CDR3 DNA reads TGTGCCAGCAGTTACAAAAATCTAAATGAGCAGTTCTTC. Translated, it gives CASSYKNLNEQFF.

The table lists this clone with a few counts. The chain uses TRBV15 and TRBJ1-4; unclear D gene. V lost 0 bases and J 5 bases, leaving 10 bases between the germline ends. Per the germline V gene, CDR1 is LNHNV and CDR2 is YYDKDF (reference sequence). This CDR3 spans 15 amino acids. The CDR3 protein is CATSRDKTENEKLFF. CDR3 coding DNA: TGTGCCACCAGCAGAGATAAAACGGAGAATGAAAAACTGTTTTTT.

The gene calls are TRBV7-2 and TRBJ2-3, with D maybe TRBD1 (6 bases). The CDR3 sequence is 16 residues long. Trimming took 5 bases from V and 2 from J, leaving 17 bases between them. The germline V gene encodes CDR1 SGHTA and CDR2 FQGNSA. CDR3 sequence reads: CASSQVGPGATDTQYF. The CDR3, as DNA: TGTGCCAGCAGCCAGGTGGGTCCAGGGGCCACAGATACGCAGTATTTT.

The V call is TRBV13, the J call TRBJ2-7; D may be TRBD2 (6 bases). Trimming pared 3 bases from V and 1 base from J, leaving 10 bases between. CDR3 length: 14 residues. Germline V CDR1 and CDR2: PRHDT, FYEKMQ (reference sequence). CDR3 nucleotide sequence: TGTGCCAGCAGCTTTGGGGAGGTTTCCTACGAGCAGTACTTC. Its protein product is CASSFGEVSYEQYF. Drawing the rest from reference TRBV13 and TRBJ2-7, the complete variable domain is AAGVIQSPRHLIKEKRETATLKCYPIPRHDTVYWYQQGPGQDPQFLISFYEKMQSDKGSIPDRFSAQQFSDYHSELNMSSLELGDSALYFCASSFGEVSYEQYFGPGTRLTVT.

The chain recombines TRBV10-3 with TRBJ2-5, with D possibly TRBD1 on 7 matching bases. CDR3 length: 13 amino acids. V was trimmed by 4 bases and J by 5 bases, leaving 11 bases between them. CDR1 is ENHRY, CDR2 SYGVKD, per germline. The CDR3 region is CAISGRGDETQYF. The CDR3 DNA sequence: TGTGCCATCAGTGGCAGGGGGGATGAGACCCAGTACTTC.

V usage is TRBV7-6 and J usage is TRBJ1-4; 7 bases map to TRBD1. V gave up 5 bases and J gave up 7 bases; unmatched junction bases: 4. Germline V gene lookup returns CDR1 SGHVS and CDR2 FNYEAQ. There are 13 residues in the CDR3. DNA of the CDR3: TGTGCCAGCAGCGAAGCAGGGGGTGAAAAACTGTTTTTT. Protein: CASSEAGGEKLFF.

The rearrangement links TRBV7-8 to TRBJ1-5; D is unclear. V was shortened by 2 bases and J by 0 bases, with 8 bases between the two germline ends. CDR1 SGHVS and CDR2 FQNEAQ come from the germline V gene. There are 15 residues in the CDR3. In DNA form, the CDR3 reads TGTGCCAGCAGCTTATCCGAGGCTAGCAATCAGCCCCAGCATTTT. Translated, it gives CASSLSEASNQPQHF.